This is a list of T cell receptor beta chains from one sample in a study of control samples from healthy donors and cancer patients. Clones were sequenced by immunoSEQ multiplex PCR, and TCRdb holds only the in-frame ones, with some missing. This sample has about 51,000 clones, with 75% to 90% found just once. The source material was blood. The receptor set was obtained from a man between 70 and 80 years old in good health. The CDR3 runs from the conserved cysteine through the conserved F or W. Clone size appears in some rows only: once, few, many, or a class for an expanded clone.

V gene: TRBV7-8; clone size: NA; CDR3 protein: CASSFLFRDDEMNTEAFF
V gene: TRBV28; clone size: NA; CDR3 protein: CASRPEGRTGSGNTIYF
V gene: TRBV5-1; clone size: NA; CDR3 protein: CASSFNAGVGTEAFF
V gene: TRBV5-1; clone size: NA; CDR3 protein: CASSLILQGADPNYGYTF
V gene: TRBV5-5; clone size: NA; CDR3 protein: CASTSGYEQFF
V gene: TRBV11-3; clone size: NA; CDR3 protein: CASSLSPGDSTGELFF
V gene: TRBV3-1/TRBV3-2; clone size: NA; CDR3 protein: CASSQELYGGYTF
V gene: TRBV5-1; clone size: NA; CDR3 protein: CASSSGLAGGKGEQFF
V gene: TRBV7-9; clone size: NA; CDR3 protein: CASSTDRVGNTEAFF
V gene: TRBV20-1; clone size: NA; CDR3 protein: CSASLSPNQPQHF
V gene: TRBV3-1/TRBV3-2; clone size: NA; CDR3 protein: CASSPRQRSGNTIYF
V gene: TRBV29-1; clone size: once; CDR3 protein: CSVEGVPNEKLFF
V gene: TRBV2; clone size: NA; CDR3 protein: CASKRGSTSGSGNEQFF
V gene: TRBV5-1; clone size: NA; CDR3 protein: CASSFRSINEQFF
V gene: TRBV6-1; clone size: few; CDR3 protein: CASSERGRANTGELFF
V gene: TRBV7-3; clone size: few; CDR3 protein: CASSLGQANQPQHF